The 6 T cell receptor beta chains below come from one sample, sequenced in a study of blood T cell repertoires in COVID-19. Sequencing was performed with immunoSEQ multiplex PCR; in TCRdb, only in-frame clones are kept and a portion is missing. The sample lists more than 200,000 clones, under 90% occurring once. The sequenced sample was peripheral blood. These receptors were collected from a man aged 55 to 70 with acute or convalescent COVID-19.

The chain joins TRBV2 to TRBJ2-7; D ambiguous. The CDR3 consists of 13 residues. V dropped 3 bases and J dropped 2 bases, with 8 bases sitting between them. Germline CDR1 SNHLY, CDR2 FYNNEI. The CDR3 region has the DNA TGTGCCAGCAGTGAGGGCACCCCCTACGAGCAGTACTTC. Translation gives CASSEGTPYEQYF.

The chain uses TRBV7-9 and TRBJ2-7; weak D call: TRBD2 (6 bases). CDR3 length: 13 amino acids. Germline V gives CDR1 SEHNR, CDR2 FQNEAQ (reference sequence). Deletions cut 2 bases from V and 5 bases from J, with 10 bases between. The DNA of the CDR3 is TGTGCCAGCAGCTTAATGCGGGATCACGAGCAGTACTTC. Its translation: CASSLMRDHEQYF.

This sequence joins TRBV27 and TRBJ2-7; 10 bases map to TRBD2. Germline assignment: CDR1 MNHEY and CDR2 SMNVEV (reference sequence). Trimming took 0 bases from V and 3 from J; bases not matched to a gene: 2. This CDR3 region has 15 residues. The CDR3 DNA is TGTGCCAGCAGTTTATCCCCTAGCGGGAGCTACGAGCAGTACTTC. Amino acid sequence: CASSLSPSGSYEQYF.

The chain employs TRBV28 and TRBJ2-7; D perhaps matches TRBD1 (6 bases). The V and J ends lost 5 bases and 2 bases respectively, with 13 bases between them. Germline loops: CDR1 MDHEN, CDR2 SYDVKM. This CDR3 has 14 residues. The CDR3 protein is CASSPRTATYEQYF. For the CDR3, the DNA is TGTGCCAGCAGTCCCCGGACAGCGACCTACGAGCAGTACTTC.

A note on this clone: Other DNA sequences from this sample encode an identical CDR3 as well. The chain joins TRBV30 to TRBJ2-3; no clear D gene. Per the germline V gene, CDR1 is GTSNPN and CDR2 is SVGIG (reference sequence). V was clipped by 3 bases and J by 0 bases, with 4 bases between them. The CDR3 extends over 12 amino acids. CDR3 amino acids: CAWSLSTDTQYF. The CDR3 DNA is TGTGCCTGGAGCTTGAGCACAGATACGCAGTATTTT.

To note about this clone: The sample has other DNA sequences that encode this CDR3 too. The V and J genes are TRBV19 and TRBJ1-1; 7 bases fit TRBD1. With V trimmed by 4 bases and J by 0 bases, 2 bases remained unmatched. Germline assignment: CDR1 LNHDA and CDR2 SQIVND (reference sequence). The CDR3 totals 14 residues. CDR3 in DNA: TGTGCCAGTAGTAGGACAGGTATGAACACTGAAGCTTTCTTT. It codes for CASSRTGMNTEAFF.